The sequence of this T cell receptor (beta chain) was determined in a study of T cells expressing NK-cell markers. Study-level findings and limits: In 5 to 7 donors, dominant NKG2C+ clonotypes were about 1.0-7.0% of CD8+ T cells.

The CDR3 totals 11 residues. Germline CDR1 and CDR2: SQVTM and ANQGSEA. Comments on this clonotype: Antigen: not known.

No DNA is given; TCRdb re-called the 5' RACE reads and lists each CDR3 protein once. In total, the table holds approximately 460,000 distinct CDR3 sequences. The receptor was isolated from a woman aged 18-70 years in good health. The chain recombines TRBV29-1 with TRBJ2-3. The sample consisted of blood T cells: a sorted CD56 or NKG2C T cell subset, CD4+ or CD8+ T cells, or bulk PBMC T cells (not recorded which). CDR3 loop: CSVERASTQYF.